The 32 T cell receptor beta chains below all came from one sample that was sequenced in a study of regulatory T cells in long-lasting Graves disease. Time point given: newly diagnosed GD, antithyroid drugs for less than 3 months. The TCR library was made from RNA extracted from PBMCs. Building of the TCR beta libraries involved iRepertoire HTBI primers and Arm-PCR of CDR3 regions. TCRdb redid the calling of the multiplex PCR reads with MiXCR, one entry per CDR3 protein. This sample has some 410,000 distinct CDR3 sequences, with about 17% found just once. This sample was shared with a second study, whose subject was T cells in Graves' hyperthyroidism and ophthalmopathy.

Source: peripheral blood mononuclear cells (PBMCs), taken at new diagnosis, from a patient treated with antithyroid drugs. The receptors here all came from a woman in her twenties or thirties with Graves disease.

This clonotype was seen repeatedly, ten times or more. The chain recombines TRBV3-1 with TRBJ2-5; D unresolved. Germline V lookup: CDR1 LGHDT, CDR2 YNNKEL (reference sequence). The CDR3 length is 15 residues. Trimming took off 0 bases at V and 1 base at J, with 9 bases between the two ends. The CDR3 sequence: CASSQETATQETQYF. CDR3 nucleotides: TGTGCCAGCAGCCAAGAGACGGCCACCCAAGAGACCCAGTACTTC.

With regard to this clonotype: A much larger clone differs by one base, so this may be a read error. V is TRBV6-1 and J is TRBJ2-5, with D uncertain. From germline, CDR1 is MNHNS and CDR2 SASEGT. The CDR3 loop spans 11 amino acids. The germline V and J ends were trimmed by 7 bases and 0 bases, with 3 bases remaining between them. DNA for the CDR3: TGTGCCAGCAACGACCAAGAGACCCAGTACTTC. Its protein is CASNDQETQYF.

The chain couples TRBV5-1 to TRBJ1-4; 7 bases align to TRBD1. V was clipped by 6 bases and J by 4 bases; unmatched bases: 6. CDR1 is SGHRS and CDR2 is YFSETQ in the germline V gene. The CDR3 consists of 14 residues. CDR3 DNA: TGCGCCAGCAAGGGGGACAGTTATAATGAAAAACTGTTTTTT. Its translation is CASKGDSYNEKLFF.

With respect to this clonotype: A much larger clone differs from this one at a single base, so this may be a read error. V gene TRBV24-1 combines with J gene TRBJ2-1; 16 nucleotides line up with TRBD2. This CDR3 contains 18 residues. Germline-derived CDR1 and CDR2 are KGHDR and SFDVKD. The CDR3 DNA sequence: TGTGCCACCAGTGATCCGGGACTAGCGGGAGGGTATGGTAATGGGCAGTTCTTC. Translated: CATSDPGLAGGYGNGQFF.

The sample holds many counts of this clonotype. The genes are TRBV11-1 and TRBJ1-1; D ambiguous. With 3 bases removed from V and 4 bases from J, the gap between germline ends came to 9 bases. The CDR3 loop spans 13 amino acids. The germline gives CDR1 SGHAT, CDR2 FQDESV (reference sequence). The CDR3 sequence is CASSFGEGTEAFF. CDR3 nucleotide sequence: TGTGCCAGCAGCTTTGGGGAGGGCACTGAAGCTTTCTTT.

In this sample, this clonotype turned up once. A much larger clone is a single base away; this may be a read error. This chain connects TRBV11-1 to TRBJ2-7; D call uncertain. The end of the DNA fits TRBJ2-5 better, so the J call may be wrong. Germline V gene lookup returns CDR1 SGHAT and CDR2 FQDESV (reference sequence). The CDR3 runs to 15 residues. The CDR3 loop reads CAGSPTWLSRATQYF. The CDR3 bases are TGTGCCGGCAGCCCCACTTGGCTTAGCCGGGCGACCCAGTACTTC.

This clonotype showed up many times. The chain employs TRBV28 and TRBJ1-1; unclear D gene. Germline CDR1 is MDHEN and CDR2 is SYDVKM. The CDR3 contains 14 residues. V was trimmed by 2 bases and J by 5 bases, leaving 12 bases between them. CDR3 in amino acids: CASSLATGLTEAFF. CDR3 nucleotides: TGTGCCAGCAGTTTAGCCACGGGGTTGACTGAAGCTTTCTTT.

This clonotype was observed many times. The CDR3 DNA reads as TGTGCCAGCAGTGGGGCCTGGCGGGACTATGGCTACACCTTC. Protein: CASSGAWRDYGYTF. The V gene is TRBV6-1, the J gene TRBJ1-2; D not certain. Looked up from germline, CDR1 is MNHNS and CDR2 is SASEGT. CDR3 length equals 14 residues. With 4 bases removed from V and 3 bases from J, the gap between germline ends came to 12 bases.

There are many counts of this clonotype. CDR3 amino acids: CAWSSGTSGTVVRTDTQYF. In DNA form, the CDR3 reads TGTGCCTGGAGTTCCGGGACTAGCGGGACGGTGGTTAGAACAGATACGCAGTATTTT. This rearrangement joins TRBV30 to TRBJ2-3, with TRBD2 matching 13 bases. With V trimmed by 2 bases and J by 3 bases, 14 bases remained unmatched. CDR3 length: 19 residues. In germline, CDR1 is GTSNPN, CDR2 SVGIG (reference sequence).

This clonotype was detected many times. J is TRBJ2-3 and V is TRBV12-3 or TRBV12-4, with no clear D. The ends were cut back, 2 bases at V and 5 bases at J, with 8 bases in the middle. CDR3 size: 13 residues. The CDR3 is CASSLLPQDTQYF. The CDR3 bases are TGTGCCAGCAGTTTACTTCCACAAGATACGCAGTATTTT.

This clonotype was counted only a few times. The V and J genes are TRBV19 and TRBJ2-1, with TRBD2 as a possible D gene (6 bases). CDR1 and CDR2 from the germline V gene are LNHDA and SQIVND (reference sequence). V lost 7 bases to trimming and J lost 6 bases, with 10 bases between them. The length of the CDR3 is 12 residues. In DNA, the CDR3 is TGTGCCAGTAAACTGGGGGGCAATGAGCAGTTCTTC. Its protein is CASKLGGNEQFF. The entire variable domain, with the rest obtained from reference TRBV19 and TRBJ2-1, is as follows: DGGITQSPKYLFRKEGQNVTLSCEQNLNHDAMYWYRQDPGQGLRLIYYSQIVNDFQKGDIAEGYSVSREKKESFPLTVTSAQKNPTAFYLCASKLGGNEQFFGPGTRLTVL.

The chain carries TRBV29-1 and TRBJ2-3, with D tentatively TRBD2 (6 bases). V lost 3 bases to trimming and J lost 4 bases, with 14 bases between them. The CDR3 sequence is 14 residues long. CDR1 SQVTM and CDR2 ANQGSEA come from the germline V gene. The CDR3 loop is CSVDGGATPDTQYF. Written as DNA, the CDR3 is TGCAGCGTTGACGGGGGAGCTACCCCAGATACGCAGTATTTT.

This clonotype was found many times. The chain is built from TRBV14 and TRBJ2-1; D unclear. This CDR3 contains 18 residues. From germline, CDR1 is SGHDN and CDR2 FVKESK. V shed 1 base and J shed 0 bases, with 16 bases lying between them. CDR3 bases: TGTGCCAGCAGCCAAGTCCCCTGGAACCCCAGCTCCTACAATGAGCAGTTCTTC. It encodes CASSQVPWNPSSYNEQFF.

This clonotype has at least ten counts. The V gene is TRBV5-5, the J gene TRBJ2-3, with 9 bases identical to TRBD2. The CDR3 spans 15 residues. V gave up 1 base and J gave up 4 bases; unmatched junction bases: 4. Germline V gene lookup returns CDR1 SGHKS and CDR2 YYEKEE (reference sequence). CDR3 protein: CASSLFSGSPDTQYF. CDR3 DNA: TGTGCCAGCAGCTTGTTTAGCGGGAGCCCAGATACGCAGTATTTT.

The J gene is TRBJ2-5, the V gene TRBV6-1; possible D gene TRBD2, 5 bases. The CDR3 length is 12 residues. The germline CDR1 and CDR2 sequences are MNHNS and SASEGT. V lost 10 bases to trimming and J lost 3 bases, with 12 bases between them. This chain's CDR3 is CAIGVREETQYF. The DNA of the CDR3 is TGTGCCATCGGGGTCCGGGAAGAGACCCAGTACTTC.

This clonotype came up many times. CDR3 DNA: TGTGCCAGCAGTCCCTATGGGGGTACCTATGGCTACACCTTC. This encodes CASSPYGGTYGYTF. V is TRBV6-1 and J is TRBJ1-2; D might be TRBD1 (5 bases). Germline lookup yields CDR1 MNHNS and CDR2 SASEGT. V gave up 5 bases and J gave up 4 bases, with 14 bases separating them. The CDR3 runs 14 residues.

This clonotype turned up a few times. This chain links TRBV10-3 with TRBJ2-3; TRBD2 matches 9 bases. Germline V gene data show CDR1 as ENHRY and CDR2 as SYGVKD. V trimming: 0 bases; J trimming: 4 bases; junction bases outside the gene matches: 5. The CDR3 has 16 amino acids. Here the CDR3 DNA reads TGTGCCATCAGTGAGTCGAGGCTAGCGGGGCCAGATACGCAGTATTTT. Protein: CAISESRLAGPDTQYF.

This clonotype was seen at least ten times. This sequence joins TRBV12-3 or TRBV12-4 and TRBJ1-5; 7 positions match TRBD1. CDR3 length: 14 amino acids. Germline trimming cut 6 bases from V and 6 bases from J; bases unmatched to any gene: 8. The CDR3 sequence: CASSSQGIFQPQHF. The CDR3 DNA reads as TGTGCCAGCAGCTCACAGGGGATTTTTCAGCCCCAGCATTTT.

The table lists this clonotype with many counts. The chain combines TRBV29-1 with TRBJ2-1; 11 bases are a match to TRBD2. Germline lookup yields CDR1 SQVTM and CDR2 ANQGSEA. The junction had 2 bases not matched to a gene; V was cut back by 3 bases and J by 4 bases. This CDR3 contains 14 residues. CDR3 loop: CSVETSGAYNEQFF. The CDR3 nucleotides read TGCAGCGTTGAGACTAGCGGGGCTTACAATGAGCAGTTCTTC.

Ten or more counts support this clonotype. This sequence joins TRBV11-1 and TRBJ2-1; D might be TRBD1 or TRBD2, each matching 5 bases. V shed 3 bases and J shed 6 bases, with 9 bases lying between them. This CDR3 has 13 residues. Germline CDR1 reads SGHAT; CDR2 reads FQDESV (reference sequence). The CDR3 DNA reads TGTGCCAGCAGCTTGGGACCTATCAATGAGCAGTTCTTC. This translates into CASSLGPINEQFF.

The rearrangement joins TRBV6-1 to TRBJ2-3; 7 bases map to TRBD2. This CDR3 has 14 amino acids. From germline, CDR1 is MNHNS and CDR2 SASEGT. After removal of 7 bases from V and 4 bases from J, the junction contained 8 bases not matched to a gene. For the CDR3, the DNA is TGTGCCAGCACCGGACTAGGTTGGGCAGATACGCAGTATTTT. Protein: CASTGLGWADTQYF.

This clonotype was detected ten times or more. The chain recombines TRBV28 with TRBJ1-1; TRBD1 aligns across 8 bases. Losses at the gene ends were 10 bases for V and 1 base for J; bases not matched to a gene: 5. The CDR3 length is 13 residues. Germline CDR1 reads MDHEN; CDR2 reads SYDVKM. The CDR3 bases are TGTGCCACCCAGGGGGCCCCGAACACTGAAGCTTTCTTT. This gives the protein CATQGAPNTEAFF.

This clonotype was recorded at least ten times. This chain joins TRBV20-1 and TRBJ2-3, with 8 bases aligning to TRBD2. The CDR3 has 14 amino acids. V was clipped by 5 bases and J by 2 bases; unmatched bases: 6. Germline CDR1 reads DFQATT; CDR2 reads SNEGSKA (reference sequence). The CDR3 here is CSADTSGPTDTQYF. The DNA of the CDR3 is TGCAGTGCTGACACTAGCGGCCCCACAGATACGCAGTATTTT.

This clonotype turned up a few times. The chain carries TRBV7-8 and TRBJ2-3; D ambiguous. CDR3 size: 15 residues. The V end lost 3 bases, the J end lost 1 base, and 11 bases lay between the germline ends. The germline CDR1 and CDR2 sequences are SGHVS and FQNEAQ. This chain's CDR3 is CASSFRRFGTDTQYF. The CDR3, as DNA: TGTGCCAGCAGCTTCCGGCGGTTTGGCACAGATACGCAGTATTTT.

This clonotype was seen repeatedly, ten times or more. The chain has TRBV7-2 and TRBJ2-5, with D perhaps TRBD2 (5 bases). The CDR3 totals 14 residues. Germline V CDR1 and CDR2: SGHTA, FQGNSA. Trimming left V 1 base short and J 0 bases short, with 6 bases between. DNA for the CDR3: TGTGCCAGCAGCTTAGTAGCGTACCAAGAGACCCAGTACTTC. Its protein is CASSLVAYQETQYF.

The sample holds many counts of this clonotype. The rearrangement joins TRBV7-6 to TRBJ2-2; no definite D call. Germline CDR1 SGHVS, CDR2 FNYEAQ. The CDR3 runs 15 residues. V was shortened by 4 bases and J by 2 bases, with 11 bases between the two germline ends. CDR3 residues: CASSSEVANTGELFF. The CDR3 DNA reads TGTGCCAGCAGCTCGGAAGTAGCCAACACCGGGGAGCTGTTTTTT.

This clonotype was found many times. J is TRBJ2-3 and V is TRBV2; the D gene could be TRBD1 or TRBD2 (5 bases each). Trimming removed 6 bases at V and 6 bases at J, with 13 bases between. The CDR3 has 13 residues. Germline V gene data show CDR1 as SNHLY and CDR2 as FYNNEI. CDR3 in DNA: TGTGCCAGCAGAGGGGAGCTAGGGGATACGCAGTATTTT. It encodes CASRGELGDTQYF. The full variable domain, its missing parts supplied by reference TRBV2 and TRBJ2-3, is EPEVTQTPSHQVTQMGQEVILRCVPISNHLYFYWYRQILGQKVEFLVSFYNNEISEKSEIFDDQFSVERPDGSNFTLKIRSTKLEDSAMYFCASRGELGDTQYFGPGTRLTVL.

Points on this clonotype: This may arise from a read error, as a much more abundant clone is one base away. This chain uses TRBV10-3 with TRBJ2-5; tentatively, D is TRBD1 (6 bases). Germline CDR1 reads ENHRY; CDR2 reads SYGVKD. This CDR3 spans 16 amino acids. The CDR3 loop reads CAIRQGGSGGQEAQYF. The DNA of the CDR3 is TGTGCCATCAGACAGGGTGGTTCGGGCGGCCAAGAGGCCCAGTACTTC.

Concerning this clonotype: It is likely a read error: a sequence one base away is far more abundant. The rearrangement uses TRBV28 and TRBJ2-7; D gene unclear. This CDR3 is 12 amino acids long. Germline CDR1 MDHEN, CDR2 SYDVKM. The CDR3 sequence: CASSFPSHEQYF. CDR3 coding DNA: TGTGCCAGCAGTTTCCCCTCCCACGAGCAGTACTTC.

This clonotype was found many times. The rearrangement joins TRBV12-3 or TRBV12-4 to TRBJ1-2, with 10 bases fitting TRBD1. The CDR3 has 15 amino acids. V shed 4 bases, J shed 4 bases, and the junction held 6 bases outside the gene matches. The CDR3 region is CASSSRTGGGYGYTF. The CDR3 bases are TGTGCCAGCAGTTCCAGGACAGGGGGGGGCTATGGCTACACCTTC.

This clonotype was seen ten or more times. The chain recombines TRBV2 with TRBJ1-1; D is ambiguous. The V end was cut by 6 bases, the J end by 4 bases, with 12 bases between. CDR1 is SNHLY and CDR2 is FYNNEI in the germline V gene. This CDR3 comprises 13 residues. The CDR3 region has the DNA TGTGCCAGCAGAAAGGATCCGCGCACTGAAGCTTTCTTT. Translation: CASRKDPRTEAFF.

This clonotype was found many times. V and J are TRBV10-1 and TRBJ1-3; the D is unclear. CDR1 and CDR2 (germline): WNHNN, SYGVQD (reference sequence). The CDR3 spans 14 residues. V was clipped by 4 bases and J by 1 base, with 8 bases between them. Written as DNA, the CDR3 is TGCGCCAGCAGTGGTGGCGGTTCTGGAAACACCATATATTTT. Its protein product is CASSGGGSGNTIYF.